In this sample, the clone carrying this TCR beta chain turned up many times. Attachment of unique molecular identifiers to individual cDNA molecules was performed. Each CDR3 protein is one row after TCRdb ran MiXCR on the 5' RACE reads. The sample has approximately 88,000 distinct CDR3 sequences, roughly an eighth seen once. This entry is derived from a study of early T cells in non-severe SARS-CoV-2 infection. Across the study: Whole-blood bulk RNA, unsorted, was sequenced, and chains were unpaired.

This receptor was obtained from an adult who was a healthcare worker with PCR-confirmed SARS-CoV-2 infection or an uninfected control (not recorded which). Material: whole blood.

The CDR3 is CSARLPSGSTDTQYF. CDR3 bases: TGCAGTGCTAGACTCCCGAGCGGTAGCACAGATACGCAGTATTTT. The genes are TRBV20-1 and TRBJ2-3; tentative D call: TRBD2 (5 bases). Trimming cost V 2 bases and J 0 bases, with 12 bases left between them. The CDR3 covers 15 residues. Germline CDR1 is DFQATT and CDR2 is SNEGSKA (reference sequence).